This paragraph reports one T cell receptor (beta chain). TCRdb reanalyzed the 5' RACE reads and collapses them to one entry per CDR3 protein, without DNA. This sample's clone table lists about 160,000 distinct CDR3 sequences. This entry belongs to a study of T cells expressing NK-cell markers. Germline V gene sequence: CDR1 SGHVS, CDR2 FQNEAQ. This CDR3 comprises 13 residues. The sequenced sample was blood T cells: a sorted CD56 or NKG2C T cell subset, CD4+ or CD8+ T cells, or bulk PBMC T cells (not recorded which). The chain joins TRBV7-8 to TRBJ2-5; TCRdb's assignment of TRBD1 cannot be checked, as there is no DNA. This TCR came from a woman aged 18 to 69 in good health. The CDR3 sequence: CASSSVGAATQYF.